Presented here are 27 T cell receptor beta chains from one specimen sequenced in a study of T cells after yellow fever vaccination. TCRdb re-called the 5' RACE reads through MiXCR, storing one row per CDR3 protein. Among 450,000 to 600,000 distinct CDR3 sequences listed, around 16% were seen once. This material consisted of PBMCs, taken about 5 days after the first yellow fever vaccination. The receptors here all came from a man aged 18 to 30 who received the YFV17D yellow fever vaccine.

Turning to this clonotype: A read error may produce the germline difference seen at one junction end. J is TRBJ2-3 and V is TRBV7-2; D is perhaps TRBD2 (6 bases). Germline-derived CDR1 and CDR2 are SGHTA and FQGNSA. This CDR3 region has 22 residues. This chain's CDR3 is CASSVAMTGTDKPGGGPDTQYF. CDR3 bases: TGTGCCAGCAGCGTAGCCATGACCGGGACGGACAAGCCCGGGGGTGGCCCAGATACGCAGTATTTT.

The chain employs TRBV4-1 and TRBJ1-4, with 8 nucleotides matching TRBD1. Trimming cost V 0 bases and J 6 bases; bases outside gene matches: 6. Germline lookup yields CDR1 MGHRA and CDR2 YSYEKL. The CDR3 is made up of 16 amino acids. The CDR3 DNA reads TGCGCCAGCAGCCAAGAGTTAAGGACAGGGTATGAAAAACTGTTTTTT. This translates into CASSQELRTGYEKLFF.

This clonotype was found many times. The chain is built from TRBV7-3 and TRBJ2-2; no firm D call. CDR3 length: 12 residues. V was pared by 2 bases and J by 7 bases, with 5 bases between. Germline V gives CDR1 SGHTA, CDR2 FQGTGA. CDR3 sequence: CASSLVGGELFF. The CDR3 bases are TGTGCCAGCAGCTTAGTGGGCGGGGAGCTGTTTTTT.

J is TRBJ2-1 and V is TRBV7-9, with 7 bases fitting TRBD1. V lost 7 bases to trimming and J lost 4 bases; unmatched junction nucleotides: 4. The CDR3 is 13 amino acids. Germline assignment: CDR1 SEHNR and CDR2 FQNEAQ (reference sequence). CDR3 loop: CASNRDSYNEQFF. The CDR3 nucleotides read TGTGCCAGCAATAGGGACAGTTACAATGAGCAGTTCTTC.

This clonotype was seen at least ten times. The rearrangement uses TRBV11-2 and TRBJ2-6; 9 nucleotides align to TRBD1. V gave up 4 bases and J gave up 1 base; unmatched junction bases: 11. This CDR3 region has 19 residues. Germline CDR1 SGHAT, CDR2 FQNNGV. CDR3 DNA: TGTGCCAGCAGCTCCATGAGGGGGGACAGGGAGTCTGGGGCCAACGTCCTGACTTTC. It translates to CASSSMRGDRESGANVLTF.

This clonotype was detected only a few times. The chain is built from TRBV4-1 and TRBJ1-5; D uncertain. CDR1 is MGHRA and CDR2 is YSYEKL in the germline V gene. The CDR3 totals 14 residues. Trimming removed 4 bases at V and 2 bases at J, with 9 bases between. The CDR3 loop reads CASSPRFGNQPQHF. Here the CDR3 DNA reads TGCGCCAGCAGCCCCCGTTTTGGCAATCAGCCCCAGCATTTT.

This clonotype was seen a handful of times. The chain joins TRBV5-1 to TRBJ2-5, with D possibly being TRBD2 (6 bases). Germline V gene sequence: CDR1 SGHRS, CDR2 YFSETQ. The V gene lost 4 bases and the J gene lost 5 bases, with 12 bases spanning the gap. The CDR3 is 13 residues long. DNA of the CDR3: TGCGCCAGCAGCGGCGGGATGCCTGAGACCCAGTACTTC. Protein product: CASSGGMPETQYF. Full variable domain (remainder filled in from reference TRBV5-1 and TRBJ2-5): KAGVTQTPRYLIKTRGQQVTLSCSPISGHRSVSWYQQTPGQGLQFLFEYFSETQRNKGNFPGRFSGRQFSNSRSEMNVSTLELGDSALYLCASSGGMPETQYFGPGTRLLVL.

The chain is built from TRBV6-1 and TRBJ1-4; no reliable D call. Per germline, CDR1 MNHNS and CDR2 SASEGT. V lost 6 bases to trimming and J lost 6 bases, with 14 bases between them. CDR3 length: 14 amino acids. CDR3 sequence reads: CASSPILRHEKLFF. DNA of the CDR3: TGTGCCAGCAGCCCCATCTTGCGGCATGAAAAACTGTTTTTT.

The table lists this clonotype with a few counts. CDR3 in amino acids: CASSRPGGGNQPQHF. CDR3 in DNA: TGCGCCAGCAGCCGCCCGGGAGGGGGAAACCAGCCCCAGCATTTT. The rearrangement uses TRBV4-1 and TRBJ1-5; maybe TRBD1 (6 bases). The length of the CDR3 is 15 residues. The germline CDR1 and CDR2 sequences are MGHRA and YSYEKL. The ends were cut back, 4 bases at V and 7 bases at J, with 17 bases in the middle.

The chain links TRBV5-1 to TRBJ2-5; D is perhaps TRBD2 (7 bases). With 1 base removed from V and 5 bases from J, the gap between germline ends came to 12 bases. Germline values: CDR1 SGHRS, CDR2 YFSETQ. CDR3 length equals 14 residues. The CDR3 loop is CASSLSGGHETQYF. The DNA for the CDR3 is TGCGCCAGCAGCTTGTCCGGGGGGCACGAGACCCAGTACTTC.

This clonotype was seen at least ten times. The chain employs TRBV5-1 and TRBJ2-7, with 11 bases that match TRBD1. There are 14 residues in the CDR3. Germline CDR1 is SGHRS and CDR2 is YFSETQ. Trimming at V came to 3 bases and at J to 3 bases, leaving 2 bases not matched to a gene. As DNA, the CDR3 is TGCGCCAGCAGCTATGGGACAGGGGGCTACGAGCAGTACTTC. Translating gives CASSYGTGGYEQYF.

In this sample, this clonotype turned up a few times. The rearrangement uses TRBV7-2 and TRBJ2-1; D possibly corresponds to TRBD2 (5 bases). The CDR3 runs 12 residues. V was pared by 5 bases and J by 7 bases, with 9 bases between. Germline CDR1 and CDR2: SGHTA and FQGNSA. CDR3 sequence (DNA): TGTGCCAGCAGCCCGGACTGGAATGAGCAGTTCTTC. This gives the protein CASSPDWNEQFF. Using reference TRBV7-2 and TRBJ2-1 for the parts outside the CDR3, the full variable domain is GAGVSQSPSNKVTEKGKDVELRCDPISGHTALYWYRQSLGQGLEFLIYFQGNSAPDKSGLPSDRFSAERTGGSVSTLTIQRTQQEDSAVYLCASSPDWNEQFFGPGTRLTVL.

This clonotype was picked up a small number of times. V gene TRBV7-9 combines with J gene TRBJ1-6; D gene ambiguous. Germline CDR1 SEHNR, CDR2 FQNEAQ (reference sequence). V lost 5 bases and J 10 bases, leaving 12 bases between the germline ends. The CDR3 totals 13 residues. CDR3 in DNA: TGTGCCAGCAGCGAAGGGTGGAGGTCACCCCTCCACTTT. It codes for CASSEGWRSPLHF.

The sample holds many counts of this clonotype. The V call is TRBV5-1, the J call TRBJ2-7; TRBD1 agrees at 8 bases. Germline CDR1 is SGHRS and CDR2 is YFSETQ. The CDR3 contains 15 residues. The V segment lost 0 bases and the J segment 3 bases; nucleotides outside the gene matches: 5. In DNA form, the CDR3 reads TGCGCCAGCAGCTTGGGACCTGGACAGGGCTACGAGCAGTACTTC. It translates to CASSLGPGQGYEQYF.

V gene TRBV10-3 combines with J gene TRBJ2-7; no reliable D call. CDR1 and CDR2 from the germline V gene are ENHRY and SYGVKD. This CDR3 region has 12 residues. V was cut by 8 bases and J by 6 bases, with 14 bases left in between. DNA of the CDR3: TGTGCCATCGGGTACACCAGTCGCGAGCAGTACTTC. Translated, it gives CAIGYTSREQYF.

This clonotype was seen only a few times. This chain links TRBV7-9 with TRBJ1-2; 10 bases match TRBD1. The length of the CDR3 is 15 residues. V shed 4 bases and J 2 bases; nucleotides not matched to a gene: 4. Germline V gene sequence: CDR1 SEHNR, CDR2 FQNEAQ (reference sequence). The CDR3 loop reads CASSSVGQGNYGYTF. CDR3 sequence (DNA): TGTGCCAGCAGCTCCGTGGGACAGGGGAACTATGGCTACACCTTC. The full variable domain, rest sourced from reference TRBV7-9 and TRBJ1-2, is DTGVSQNPRHKITKRGQNVTFRCDPISEHNRLYWYRQTLGQGPEFLTYFQNEAQLEKSRLLSDRFSAERPKGSFSTLEIQRTEQGDSAMYLCASSSVGQGNYGYTFGSGTRLTVV.

This clonotype has just a few counts. The V gene is TRBV28, the J gene TRBJ2-3; a possible D gene is TRBD2 (5 bases). Deletions cut 5 bases from V and 3 bases from J, with 18 bases between. CDR3 length: 16 residues. The germline V gene has CDR1 MDHEN and CDR2 SYDVKM. CDR3 sequence: CASSGRGQPRTDTQYF. The CDR3, as DNA: TGTGCCAGCAGTGGACGCGGGCAACCACGAACAGATACGCAGTATTTT.

The V gene is TRBV6-1, the J gene TRBJ2-3; no firm D call. This CDR3 is 12 amino acids long. Germline V lookup: CDR1 MNHNS, CDR2 SASEGT. V dropped 8 bases and J dropped 4 bases, with 10 bases sitting between them. The CDR3 here is CASGGIADTQYF. The CDR3 DNA follows: TGTGCCAGCGGTGGTATCGCAGATACGCAGTATTTT.

The rearrangement uses TRBV15 and TRBJ2-1; 8 bases align to TRBD2. This CDR3 is built from 16 residues. The V gene end was trimmed by 1 base and the J gene end by 1 base; junction bases not matched to a gene: 3. Per the germline V gene, CDR1 is LNHNV and CDR2 is YYDKDF (reference sequence). The CDR3 DNA is TGTGCCACCAGCAGAGGATTAGCGGGATCCTACAATGAGCAGTTCTTC. Protein product: CATSRGLAGSYNEQFF.

This clonotype was seen more than once but under ten times. CDR3 in DNA: TGTGCCAGCAGCTTTTCACAAATCCTCACAGATACGCAGTATTTT. Its translation is CASSFSQILTDTQYF. The chain employs TRBV5-5 and TRBJ2-3; D gene unclear. CDR3 size: 15 residues. Trimming took 2 bases from V and 2 from J, leaving 12 bases between them. From germline, CDR1 is SGHKS and CDR2 YYEKEE (reference sequence). The full variable domain, rest sourced from reference TRBV5-5 and TRBJ2-3, is DAGVTQSPTHLIKTRGQQVTLRCSPISGHKSVSWYQQVLGQGPQFIFQYYEKEERGRGNFPDRFSARQFPNYSSELNVNALLLGDSALYLCASSFSQILTDTQYFGPGTRLTVL.

This clonotype was found a few times. This sequence joins TRBV29-1 and TRBJ2-1; D possibly matches TRBD1 or TRBD2 (6 bases each). V was cut by 6 bases and J by 9 bases, with 15 bases left in between. The CDR3 runs 12 residues. Germline V CDR1 and CDR2: SQVTM, ANQGSEA. The CDR3 loop is CSVVMGGGEQFF. The DNA for the CDR3 is TGCAGCGTCGTTATGGGGGGCGGTGAGCAGTTCTTC.

A few counts support this clonotype. The chain links TRBV20-1 to TRBJ2-3, with D tentatively TRBD2 (6 bases). The CDR3 loop spans 15 amino acids. Trimming removed 2 bases from V and 2 bases from J, with 14 bases in between. CDR1 is DFQATT and CDR2 is SNEGSKA in the germline V gene (reference sequence). Here the CDR3 reads CSARMGGSPTDTQYF. The DNA of the CDR3 is TGCAGTGCTAGAATGGGGGGAAGTCCCACAGATACGCAGTATTTT.

This chain links TRBV6-5 with TRBJ1-6; possibly TRBD1 for D (5 bases). Trimming shortened V by 6 bases and J by 8 bases, and 8 bases separated the two germline ends. Germline loops: CDR1 MNHEY, CDR2 SVGAGI. The length of the CDR3 is 12 residues. CDR3 amino acids: CASRSGHSPLHF. The CDR3 DNA is TGTGCCAGCAGGTCGGGACATTCACCCCTCCACTTT.

This clonotype was seen only a few times. The chain is built from TRBV12-3 or TRBV12-4 and TRBJ1-2; D is uncertain. V gave up 5 bases and J gave up 5 bases, with 15 bases separating them. The CDR3 runs to 14 residues. The CDR3 loop reads CASSASGETYGYTF. The CDR3, as DNA: TGTGCCAGCAGTGCCTCCGGGGAAACATATGGCTACACCTTC.

Concerning this clonotype: An end of the junction differs from the germline gene, which may be a read error. The genes are TRBV7-7 and TRBJ2-5; possible D gene TRBD2, 5 bases. CDR3 length: 15 amino acids. The germline V gene encodes CDR1 SSHAT and CDR2 FNYEAQ (reference sequence). This CDR3 is CASSLSRVQSETQYF. The CDR3 region has the DNA TGTGCTAGCAGCTTGTCGAGGGTTCAGTCGGAGACCCAGTACTTC.

V is TRBV20-1 and J is TRBJ1-2; D possibly corresponds to TRBD1 (6 bases). V was trimmed by 4 bases and J by 6 bases, leaving 12 bases between them. CDR1 is DFQATT, CDR2 SNEGSKA, per germline (reference sequence). CDR3 length equals 12 residues. CDR3 sequence reads: CSANRGRDGYTF. CDR3 nucleotides: TGCAGTGCTAACCGGGGGCGCGATGGCTACACCTTC.

The chain is built from TRBV7-2 and TRBJ1-2, with a weak D call TRBD1 (6 bases). The V gene lost 3 bases and the J gene lost 7 bases, with 15 bases spanning the gap. The CDR3 sequence is 14 residues long. The V gene's germline CDR1 is SGHTA and CDR2 FQGNSA. DNA for the CDR3: TGTGCCAGCAGCTTCTGGGGGGGCGAAGGTGGCTACACCTTC. The encoded protein is CASSFWGGEGGYTF.